A selection of T cell receptor beta chains follows, all from one sample in a study of shared clonotypes between healthy human individuals. Data came from immunoSEQ multiplex PCR; TCRdb stores just in-frame clones and leaves some out. The sample contains millions of clones, 95% of which appear only once. Sequenced sample: naive CD4+ T cells sorted from blood. Receptors were obtained from a man younger than 30 in good health. Both conserved end residues are part of each CDR3. The D gene is left open where the match is weak. Where a row states a size, it is once, few, many or the class of an expanded clone; other rows omit it.

v_gene	j_gene	abundance	d_gene	CDR3nt	CDR3aa
TRBV25-1	TRBJ2-5	NA	NA	TGTGCCAGCAGAGGGGTAGGGGAGACCCAGTACTTC	CASRGVGETQYF
TRBV28	TRBJ2-5	NA	NA	TGTGCCAGCGGAGTGCTAGAGACCCAGTACTTC	CASGVLETQYF
TRBV2	TRBJ2-7	NA	TRBD2	TGTGCCAGCAGTGAGTCTAGCGGGGCCTCCTACGAGCAGTACTTC	CASSESSGASYEQYF
TRBV2	TRBJ2-5	NA	NA	TGTGCCAGCGGGGTTTCCGAGACCCAGTACTTC	CASGVSETQYF
TRBV27	TRBJ2-1	NA	NA	TGTGCCAGCAGTTTTCGCAACCCTGAGTTGGATGAGCAGTTCTTC	CASSFRNPELDEQFF
TRBV6-5	TRBJ2-1	NA	TRBD2	TGTGCCAGCGGACTAGCGGGCCTCAATGAGCAGTTCTTC	CASGLAGLNEQFF
TRBV5-6	TRBJ2-5	NA	TRBD2	TGTGCCAGCAGCTTGGGGAGTAGCGGGGCACGAGGAGAGACCCAGTACTTC	CASSLGSSGARGETQYF
TRBV12-5	TRBJ1-1	NA	NA	TGTGCTAGTGGTTTGGATTATGTAAACACTGAAGCTTTCTTT	CASGLDYVNTEAFF
TRBV30	TRBJ2-7	NA	NA	TGTGCCTTAGAACAGTTTAGCTACGAGCAGTACTTC	CALEQFSYEQYF
TRBV5-4	TRBJ2-3	NA	TRBD2	TGTGCCAGCAGCCCGGGGGGAGCAGATACGCAGTATTTT	CASSPGGADTQYF
TRBV7-9	TRBJ2-3	NA	TRBD2	TGTGCCAGCAGCCGTGGACTAGCGGGTAGCACAGATACGCAGTATTTT	CASSRGLAGSTDTQYF
TRBV5-1	TRBJ2-1	NA	NA	TGCGCCAGCAGCTTGGCACAGGGAGTAAATGAGCAGTTCTTC	CASSLAQGVNEQFF
TRBV5-8	TRBJ1-5	NA	NA	TGTGCCAGCAGCTTGGTCAGCAATCAGCCCCAGCATTTT	CASSLVSNQPQHF
TRBV11-2	TRBJ2-7	NA	TRBD1	TGTGCCAGCAGCTTAGGGAGAACAGGGGGTCTCTCCTACGAGCAGTACTTC	CASSLGRTGGLSYEQYF
TRBV7-9	TRBJ2-5	once	TRBD2	TGTGCCAGCAGCTCCAGTGATAGCGGGATTTGGGAGACCCAGTACTTC	CASSSSDSGIWETQYF
TRBV13	TRBJ1-2	once	NA	TGTGCCAGCAGCATTCGAATGGAGAACGACTATGGCTACACCTTC	CASSIRMENDYGYTF
TRBV6-1	TRBJ1-5	NA	TRBD1	TGTGCCAGCAGTGGGGGACAGGGAAGTGGCAATCAGCCCCAGCATTTT	CASSGGQGSGNQPQHF
TRBV6-5	TRBJ2-7	NA	TRBD2	TGTGCCAGCAGTTCGGGACTAGCGGGAGGTTTCCACGAGCAGTACTTC	CASSSGLAGGFHEQYF
TRBV5-1	TRBJ1-2	NA	NA	TGCGCCAGCAGCTTGGGAGGCGTCCAGGGCTATGGCTACACCTTC	CASSLGGVQGYGYTF
TRBV7-9	TRBJ2-3	NA	TRBD2	TGTGCCAGCAGCTTAGCTAGTGGACTAGCACCAAGCACGCAGTATTTT	CASSLASGLAPSTQYF
TRBV10-1	TRBJ2-4	once	NA	TGCGCCAGCAGTGAGAGCGTTTCAGGAGATTTAGCCAAAAACATTCAGTACTTC	CASSESVSGDLAKNIQYF
TRBV10-1	TRBJ2-5	NA	NA	TGCGCCAGCAGTCCTTTGGCGGGGGCCTCGGAGACCCAGTACTTC	CASSPLAGASETQYF
TRBV11-2	TRBJ2-1	NA	NA	TGTGCCAGCAGCTTAGACCGGCGGGCTAACTCCTACAATGAGCAGTTCTTC	CASSLDRRANSYNEQFF
TRBV6-1	TRBJ2-1	NA	NA	TGTGCCAGCAGTGAATCGGGATGGGGGGGGCCGAACCTCGAGCAGTTCTTC	CASSESGWGGPNLEQFF
TRBV4-1	TRBJ1-1	NA	NA	TGCGCCAGCAGCCACCCCAGCGGGTGGAAGAGCACTGAAGCTTTCTTT	CASSHPSGWKSTEAFF
TRBV5-1	TRBJ2-7	NA	TRBD2	TGCGCCAGCAGCCGGACTAGCGGGAGCTCGTACGAGCAGTACTTC	CASSRTSGSSYEQYF
TRBV7-2	TRBJ2-7	NA	NA	TGTGCCAGCAGCCTGGACCCCGGTTACGAGCAGTACTTC	CASSLDPGYEQYF
TRBV27	TRBJ2-6	once	NA	TGTGCCGTCCGAGGACGAGGAGGGACCTCTGGGGCCAACGTCCTGACTTTC	CAVRGRGGTSGANVLTF
TRBV4-1	TRBJ1-4	NA	NA	TGCGCCAGCAGCCAAGTGGGGGCCATGGGGGAAAAACTGTTTTTT	CASSQVGAMGEKLFF
TRBV11-2	TRBJ2-7	NA	NA	TGTGCCAGCAGCTTAGACACCGGGGCAGCCTACGAGCAGTACTTC	CASSLDTGAAYEQYF
TRBV12-5	TRBJ1-2	NA	NA	TGTGCTAGTGGTTTGTCCCGGTTTAATGGCTACACCTTC	CASGLSRFNGYTF
TRBV19	TRBJ2-7	NA	TRBD1	TGTGCCAGTAGTAAATCCGGGACAGGGGGGCTCGAGCAGTACTTC	CASSKSGTGGLEQYF
TRBV5-6	TRBJ2-7	once	TRBD1	TGTGCCAGCAGCTTGAAGACAGGGGGCGGCTACGAGCAGTACTTC	CASSLKTGGGYEQYF
TRBV7-9	TRBJ2-7	NA	TRBD1	TGTGCCAGCAGCTTCGACAGGGGGCGGGACGAGCAGTACTTC	CASSFDRGRDEQYF
TRBV7-2	TRBJ1-2	NA	NA	TGTGCCAGCAGCTTAAACCCGCCTCGCTATGGCTACACCTTC	CASSLNPPRYGYTF
TRBV4-3	TRBJ2-1	NA	NA	TGCGCCAGCAGCCAAGATGGACTGTTTTACAATGAGCAGTTCTTC	CASSQDGLFYNEQFF
TRBV6-1	TRBJ2-1	NA	NA	TGTGCCAGCAGTGAATCATACAATGAGCAGTTCTTC	CASSESYNEQFF
TRBV19	TRBJ1-1	NA	NA	TGTGCCAGTAGTAAGCGACAGGTTAAGAACACTGAAGCTTTCTTT	CASSKRQVKNTEAFF
TRBV7-6	TRBJ1-5	once	NA	TGTGCCAGCAGTTGGGGGAGCAATCAGCCCCAGCATTTT	CASSWGSNQPQHF
TRBV6-1	TRBJ1-5	NA	TRBD1	TGTGCCAGCAGACAGGGGGCGACGGGTCAGCCCCAGCATTTT	CASRQGATGQPQHF
TRBV12-5	TRBJ1-1	NA	NA	TGTGCTAGTGGTTTACTTCTGAACACTGAAGCTTTCTTT	CASGLLLNTEAFF
TRBV30	TRBJ1-1	NA	TRBD1	TGTGCCTGGAGTGCACAGGGGGCAGGGGAAGCTTTCTTT	CAWSAQGAGEAFF
TRBV19	TRBJ1-2	NA	NA	TGTGCCAGTAGGACAACAGGGAACGGCTATGGCTACACCTTC	CASRTTGNGYGYTF
TRBV7-9	TRBJ2-3	NA	NA	TGTGCCAGCAGCTTAGCTAGTCGGACAGATACGCAGTATTTT	CASSLASRTDTQYF
TRBV5-1	TRBJ2-7	once	TRBD2	TGCGCCAGCAGCACAAACCCTAGCGGCTCAACCTACGAGCAGTACTTC	CASSTNPSGSTYEQYF